Following are 23 T cell receptor beta chains from one sample sequenced in a study of early T cells in non-severe SARS-CoV-2 infection. TCRdb analysed the 5' RACE reads with MiXCR anew, one entry per CDR3 protein. The data contain over 55,000 distinct CDR3 sequences, around 11% of them singletons. The sample in question was whole blood, obtained at baseline. The source of these receptors is an adult who was a healthcare worker with PCR-confirmed SARS-CoV-2 infection or an uninfected control (not recorded which).

This clonotype turned up a few times. V usage is TRBV28 and J usage is TRBJ2-3; D is unclear. The CDR3 loop spans 14 amino acids. V lost 5 bases and J 1 base, leaving 10 bases between the germline ends. The germline CDR1 and CDR2 sequences are MDHEN and SYDVKM. CDR3 DNA: TGTGCCAGCAGTGTGGCCGATCGCACAGATACGCAGTATTTT. It specifies CASSVADRTDTQYF.

This clonotype occurred many times. CDR3 sequence: CSARAPGGYTF. CDR3 bases: TGCAGTGCTAGAGCACCGGGGGGCTACACCTTC. This chain links TRBV20-1 with TRBJ1-2; D is ambiguous. V was clipped by 1 base and J by 8 bases, with 8 bases between them. Germline V lookup: CDR1 DFQATT, CDR2 SNEGSKA (reference sequence). CDR3 length equals 11 residues.

The sample holds many counts of this clonotype. The chain joins TRBV7-2 to TRBJ1-4; D unresolved. Germline V gene sequence: CDR1 SGHTA, CDR2 FQGNSA. V shed 8 bases and J shed 7 bases, with 14 bases lying between them. The CDR3 covers 13 residues. CDR3 in DNA: TGTGCCAGCTCAAGGACGTATACTGAAAAACTGTTTTTT. It translates to CASSRTYTEKLFF.

This clonotype came up a few times. This chain joins TRBV29-1 and TRBJ2-7; D gene unclear. This CDR3 is 13 amino acids long. CDR1 and CDR2 from the germline V gene are SQVTM and ANQGSEA. The V and J ends lost 8 bases and 7 bases respectively, with 21 bases between them. The CDR3 DNA is TGCAGCTCCTGGGTGAAGGGCCACTCGGAGCAGTACTTC. This gives the protein CSSWVKGHSEQYF.

This clonotype turned up a few times. CDR3 sequence reads: CSAFPGQGGSTEAFF. The CDR3 region has the DNA TGCAGTGCCTTCCCGGGACAGGGAGGAAGCACTGAAGCTTTCTTT. The chain couples TRBV20-1 to TRBJ1-1; 9 bases line up with TRBD1. J gave up 4 bases and V 6 bases, and 12 bases lay outside the gene matches. Germline loops: CDR1 DFQATT, CDR2 SNEGSKA (reference sequence). CDR3 size: 15 residues.

The V and J genes are TRBV21-1 and TRBJ1-1; TRBD1 is the table's D call, not checked against the DNA. TRBV21-1 is annotated as a pseudogene. The CDR3 is 19 amino acids. In DNA form, the CDR3 reads TGTGCCAGCAGCAAACGCGTAGATAGCCCCCTCTGGGGCAACACTGAAGCTTTCTTT. This translates into CASSKRVDSPLWGNTEAFF.

This clonotype was seen a handful of times. The chain combines TRBV19 with TRBJ2-3; D may be TRBD2 (5 bases). This CDR3 contains 14 residues. V was clipped by 4 bases and J by 6 bases, with 14 bases between them. Germline loops: CDR1 LNHDA, CDR2 SQIVND (reference sequence). CDR3: CASSRRQRGDTQYF. Here the CDR3 DNA reads TGTGCCAGTAGTAGGCGGCAGCGAGGGGATACGCAGTATTTT.

This clonotype has only a few counts. The CDR3 nucleotides are TGTGCCAGCAGCTTAGAGCCGGTATCCTACGAGCAGTACTTC. The encoded protein is CASSLEPVSYEQYF. J is TRBJ2-7 and V is TRBV7-8; unclear D gene. The CDR3 loop spans 14 amino acids. Looked up from germline, CDR1 is SGHVS and CDR2 is FQNEAQ. Trimming stripped 1 base from V and 1 base from J, with 8 bases between.

The chain is built from TRBV7-2 and TRBJ2-1; tentatively, D is TRBD2 (5 bases). Germline CDR1 and CDR2: SGHTA and FQGNSA. The CDR3 sequence is 17 residues long. V shed 0 bases and J shed 2 bases, with 14 bases lying between them. CDR3 protein: CASSLAGGGWTYNEQFF. In DNA, the CDR3 is TGTGCCAGCAGCTTAGCGGGTGGCGGGTGGACCTACAATGAGCAGTTCTTC.

This clonotype has ten or more counts. The chain employs TRBV10-3 and TRBJ2-2, with unresolved D. V was cut by 7 bases and J by 8 bases, with 11 bases left in between. This CDR3 is built from 12 residues. Germline V gene data show CDR1 as ENHRY and CDR2 as SYGVKD. The CDR3 here is CAITEDEGELFF. The CDR3 DNA reads as TGTGCCATCACCGAGGACGAGGGGGAGCTGTTTTTT.

This clonotype appeared a few times. This sequence joins TRBV9 and TRBJ2-7; D perhaps matches TRBD2 (6 bases). This CDR3 region has 15 residues. Trimming removed 0 bases at V and 5 bases at J, with 15 bases between. Germline assignment: CDR1 SGDLS and CDR2 YYNGEE. The CDR3 loop is CASSVEAGGAHEQYF. The CDR3 bases are TGTGCCAGCAGCGTAGAGGCCGGCGGGGCCCACGAGCAGTACTTC.

The chain joins TRBV20-1 to TRBJ1-1, with D unclear. Per the germline V gene, CDR1 is DFQATT and CDR2 is SNEGSKA (reference sequence). V lost 4 bases to trimming and J lost 0 bases, with 3 bases between them. The CDR3 contains 11 residues. The DNA for the CDR3 is TGCAGTGCTAAACTGAACACTGAAGCTTTCTTT. Translation gives CSAKLNTEAFF.

The rearrangement joins TRBV6-5 to TRBJ1-3; D perhaps matches TRBD1 (5 bases). Between the trimmed V and J ends, which lost 0 bases and 6 bases, there was a span of 15 bases. CDR1 and CDR2 from the germline V gene are MNHEY and SVGAGI. The CDR3 loop spans 16 amino acids. Here the CDR3 DNA reads TGTGCCAGCAGTTACTCTCCATTTGGGGGGGAAAACACCATATATTTT. Translation: CASSYSPFGGENTIYF.

This clonotype was seen only a few times. The J gene is TRBJ2-7, the V gene TRBV18; 11 nucleotides line up with TRBD1. This CDR3 spans 15 amino acids. In germline, CDR1 is KGHSH, CDR2 LQKENI. V shed 2 bases, J shed 2 bases, and the junction held 2 bases outside the gene matches. The CDR3 region has the DNA TGTGCCAGCTCACCAGGACAGGGGGCGGCCTACGAGCAGTACTTC. Its translation: CASSPGQGAAYEQYF.

The chain uses TRBV29-1 and TRBJ2-7; TRBD2 matches at 13 bases. V trimming: 6 bases; J trimming: 7 bases; junction bases outside the gene matches: 6. Germline CDR1 is SQVTM and CDR2 is ANQGSEA. The CDR3 extends over 13 amino acids. CDR3 nucleotide sequence: TGCAGCGTACTACTAGCGGGGGGGCGAGAGCAGTACTTC. This translates into CSVLLAGGREQYF.

There are many counts of this clonotype. The genes are TRBV6-6 and TRBJ2-7, with D possibly matching TRBD1 (5 bases). Trimming stripped 3 bases from V and 2 bases from J, with 8 bases between. This CDR3 region has 13 residues. In germline, CDR1 is MNHNY, CDR2 SVGAGI (reference sequence). The CDR3 loop reads CASSYDRTYEQYF. In DNA form, the CDR3 reads TGTGCCAGCAGTTATGACAGAACCTACGAGCAGTACTTC.

This clonotype was counted many times. The CDR3 reads CSASGQGDPYEQYF. In nucleotides, the CDR3 is TGCAGTGCTTCTGGACAGGGGGATCCCTACGAGCAGTACTTC. The chain has TRBV20-1 and TRBJ2-7, with 10 bases fitting TRBD1. Trimming at V came to 5 bases and at J to 2 bases, leaving 6 bases not matched to a gene. In germline, CDR1 is DFQATT, CDR2 SNEGSKA (reference sequence). The CDR3 extends over 14 amino acids.

The rearrangement links TRBV18 to TRBJ2-7; no firm D call. This CDR3 comprises 14 residues. The V end was cut by 2 bases, the J end by 1 base, with 9 bases between. CDR1 and CDR2 (germline): KGHSH, LQKENI. CDR3 sequence (DNA): TGTGCCAGCTCACCAGCGGTGGGGTCCTACGAGCAGTACTTC. Its protein is CASSPAVGSYEQYF.

The CDR3 is CASSEINTSGENEQFF. The CDR3 region has the DNA TGTGCCAGCAGTGAAATTAATACTAGCGGGGAGAATGAGCAGTTCTTC. This chain joins TRBV6-1 and TRBJ2-1, with TRBD2 matching 10 bases. From germline, CDR1 is MNHNS and CDR2 SASEGT. This CDR3 is 16 amino acids long. Unmatched junction bases numbered 8, after V lost 2 bases and J lost 7 bases.

This clonotype was seen a handful of times. The V and J genes are TRBV12-3 or TRBV12-4 and TRBJ2-2; D call uncertain. V was pared by 5 bases and J by 6 bases, with 10 bases between. The CDR3 has 13 residues. The CDR3 region is CASSPRASGELFF. The CDR3 region has the DNA TGTGCCAGCAGTCCCCGGGCCTCCGGGGAGCTGTTTTTT.

This clonotype was seen a handful of times. This rearrangement joins TRBV9 to TRBJ2-2; D is uncertain. CDR1 SGDLS and CDR2 YYNGEE come from the germline V gene. The CDR3 loop spans 14 amino acids. V dropped 3 bases and J dropped 0 bases, with 6 bases sitting between them. CDR3 loop: CASSAQPNTGELFF. CDR3 bases: TGTGCCAGCAGCGCACAACCGAACACCGGGGAGCTGTTTTTT.

The sample holds a few counts of this clonotype. The chain recombines TRBV6-6 with TRBJ1-1, with unresolved D. V was clipped by 5 bases and J by 2 bases, with 9 bases between them. CDR1 and CDR2 from the germline V gene are MNHNY and SVGAGI (reference sequence). The CDR3 length is 13 residues. In DNA, the CDR3 is TGTGCCAGCAGTATCCGGGAAAACACTGAAGCTTTCTTT. Its translation: CASSIRENTEAFF.

The genes are TRBV28 and TRBJ1-1; 7 nucleotides align to TRBD1. The CDR3 length is 14 residues. The germline V gene has CDR1 MDHEN and CDR2 SYDVKM. V trimming: 3 bases; J trimming: 4 bases; junction bases outside the gene matches: 5. The CDR3 spells CASSLKAGGTEAFF. The CDR3 bases are TGTGCCAGCAGTTTGAAGGCAGGGGGCACTGAAGCTTTCTTT.